The present T cell receptor beta chain was sequenced within a study of T-cell reconstitution after alpha-beta-depleted transplantation in children. TCRbeta library preparation incorporated unique molecular identifiers. TCRdb used MiXCR to reprocess the PCR reads, holding one entry per CDR3 protein. The sample includes 490,000 or so distinct CDR3 sequences, over 9.5% of them seen just once. Germline assignment: CDR1 SQVTM and CDR2 ANQGSEA. V was shortened by 3 bases and J by 5 bases, with 10 bases between the two germline ends. This CDR3 has 12 residues. This clonotype was detected many times. Its antigen is not known. General study findings and limits: At day 60, the high TCRbeta diversity found in some patients originated from recipient T cells and thymic progenitors that had survived. It was newly produced T cells that mostly accounted for T-cell counts and diversity one year after transplant. Several hundred expanded graft clones reportedly gave rise to the alpha-beta T cells present about two months after transplant.

The clonotype originates from a child aged 2 to 9 with inherited bone marrow failure, due to receive a stem cell transplant. The V call is TRBV29-1, the J call TRBJ2-5, with unresolved D. The material was PBMCs, obtained before TCRalphabeta/CD19-depleted stem cell transplant. As DNA, the CDR3 is TGCAGCGTTGACAGAGCACGGGAGACCCAGTACTTC. Its protein product is CSVDRARETQYF. Based on the CDR3 plus reference TRBV29-1 and TRBJ2-5, the full variable domain is SAVISQKPSRDICQRGTSLTIQCQVDSQVTMMFWYRQQPGQSLTLIATANQGSEATYESGFVIDKFPISRPNLTFSTLTVSNMSPEDSSIYLCSVDRARETQYFGPGTRLLVL.